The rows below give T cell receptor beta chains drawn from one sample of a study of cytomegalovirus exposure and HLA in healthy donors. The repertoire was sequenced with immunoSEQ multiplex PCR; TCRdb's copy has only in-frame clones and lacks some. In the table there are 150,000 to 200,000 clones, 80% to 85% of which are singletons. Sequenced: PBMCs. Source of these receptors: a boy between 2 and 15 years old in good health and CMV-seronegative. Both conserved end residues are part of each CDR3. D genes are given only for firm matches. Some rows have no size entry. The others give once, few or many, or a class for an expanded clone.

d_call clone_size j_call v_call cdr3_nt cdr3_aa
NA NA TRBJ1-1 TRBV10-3 TGTGCCATCAGCAAGGCGGCAAGCATGAACACTGAAGCTTTCTTT CAISKAASMNTEAFF
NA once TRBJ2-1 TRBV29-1 TGCAGCGCCCTAGTCTACTCCTACAATGAGCAGTTCTTC CSALVYSYNEQFF
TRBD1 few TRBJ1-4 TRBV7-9 TGTGCCAGCAGCTCTAGGACAGGGGCGGGTGAAAAACTGTTTTTT CASSSRTGAGEKLFF
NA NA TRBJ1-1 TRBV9 TGTGCCAGCAGCGTAGTTTTCAGGAACACTGAAGCTTTCTTT CASSVVFRNTEAFF
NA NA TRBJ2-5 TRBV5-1 TGCGCCAGCAGCGGGGCGAACACCCACCAAGAGACCCAGTACTTC CASSGANTHQETQYF
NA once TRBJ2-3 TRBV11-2 TGTGCCAGCAGCCCGGGACTGCACACAGATACGCAGTATTTT CASSPGLHTDTQYF
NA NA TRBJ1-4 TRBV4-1 TGCGCCAGCAGCCAAGAGGGACTTCCCAATGAAAAACTGTTTTTT CASSQEGLPNEKLFF
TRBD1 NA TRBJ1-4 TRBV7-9 TGTGCCAGCAGCTTAGTCTTTCGGACAGGTGGTGAAAAACTGTTTTTT CASSLVFRTGGEKLFF
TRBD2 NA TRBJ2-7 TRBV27 TGTGCCAGCAGTTCCACGGCTAGCGGGAATTACGAGCAGTACTTC CASSSTASGNYEQYF
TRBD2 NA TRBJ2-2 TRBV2 TGTGCCAGCAAAGATCGAGCGGGAGCAACCGGGGAGCTGTTTTTT CASKDRAGATGELFF
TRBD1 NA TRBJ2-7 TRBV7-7 TGTGCCAGCAGCTTCGGGACAGCCTACGAGCAGTACTTC CASSFGTAYEQYF
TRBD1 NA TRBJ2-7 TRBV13 TGTGCCAGCAGCCAACTGGGACAGGGTTTCGACGAGCAGTACTTC CASSQLGQGFDEQYF
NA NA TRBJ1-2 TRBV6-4 TGTGCCAGCAGCGCGGCGGGGGGCTCGAACTATGGCTACACCTTC CASSAAGGSNYGYTF
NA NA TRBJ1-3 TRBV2 TGTGCCAGCAGGACAGAAATTTCTGGAAACACCATATATTTT CASRTEISGNTIYF
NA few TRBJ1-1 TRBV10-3 TGTGCCATCAGTGAGCGGGACACTGAAGCTTTCTTT CAISERDTEAFF
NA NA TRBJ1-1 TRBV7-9 TGTGCCAGCACGGGCAGGGGCGGGACTGAAGCTTTCTTT CASTGRGGTEAFF
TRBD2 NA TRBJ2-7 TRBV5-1 TGCGCCAGCAGCCCTGGTGGACTAGCGGGCCGCTCCTACGAGCAGTACTTC CASSPGGLAGRSYEQYF
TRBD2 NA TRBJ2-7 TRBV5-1 TGCGCCAGCAGCTTCAGAACTAGCGGGGACGAGCAGTACTTC CASSFRTSGDEQYF
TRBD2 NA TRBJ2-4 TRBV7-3 TGTGCCAGCAGCTTTTTGGGACTAGCGGGAGCCAAAAACATTCAGTACTTC CASSFLGLAGAKNIQYF
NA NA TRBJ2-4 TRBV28 TGTGCCAGCAGTTTGGCGGGACCCTTAGCCAAAAACATTCAGTACTTC CASSLAGPLAKNIQYF
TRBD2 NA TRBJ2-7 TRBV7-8 TGTGCCAGCAGCTCCTCCGGACTAGCGGGCGAGCAGTACTTC CASSSSGLAGEQYF
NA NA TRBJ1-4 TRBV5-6 TGTGCCAGCAGCCCAGGAGGCAGCATTCGGGAAAAACTGTTTTTT CASSPGGSIREKLFF
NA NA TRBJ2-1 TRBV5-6 TGTGCCAGCAGCTTGGGAGCCTACAATGAGCAGTTCTTC CASSLGAYNEQFF
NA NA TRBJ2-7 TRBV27 TGTGCCAGCAGTATCGCAGGGGTCGCCGAGCAGTACTTC CASSIAGVAEQYF
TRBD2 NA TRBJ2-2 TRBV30 TGTGCCTTGACCCTAGGACTAGCGGGAGTGGCCGGGGAGCTGTTTTTT CALTLGLAGVAGELFF
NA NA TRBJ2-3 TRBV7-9 TGTGCCAGCAGCTTAGGCGGGTCAGATACGCAGTATTTT CASSLGGSDTQYF
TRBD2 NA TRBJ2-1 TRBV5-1 TGCGCCAGCAGCTTGGAGTGGACTAGCGCCGACCGAGGCAATGAGCAGTTCTTC CASSLEWTSADRGNEQFF